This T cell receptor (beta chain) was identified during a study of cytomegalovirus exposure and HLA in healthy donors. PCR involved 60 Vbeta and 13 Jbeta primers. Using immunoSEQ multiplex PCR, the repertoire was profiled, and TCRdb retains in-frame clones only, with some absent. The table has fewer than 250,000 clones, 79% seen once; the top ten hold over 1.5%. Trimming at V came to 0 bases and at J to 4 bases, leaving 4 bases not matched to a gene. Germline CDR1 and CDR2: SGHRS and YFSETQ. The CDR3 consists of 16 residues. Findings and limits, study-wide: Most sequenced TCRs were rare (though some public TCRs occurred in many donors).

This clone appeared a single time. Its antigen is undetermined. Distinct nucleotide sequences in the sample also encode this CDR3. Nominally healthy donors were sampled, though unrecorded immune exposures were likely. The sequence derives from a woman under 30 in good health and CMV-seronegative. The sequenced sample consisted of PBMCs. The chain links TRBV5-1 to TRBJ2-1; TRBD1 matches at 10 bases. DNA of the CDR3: TGCGCCAGCAGCTTGGGGGGGACAGGGGATTACAATGAGCAGTTCTTC. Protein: CASSLGGTGDYNEQFF.